These 15 T cell receptor beta chains came from one sample sequenced in a study of blood T cell repertoires in COVID-19. The repertoire was sequenced with immunoSEQ multiplex PCR; TCRdb's copy has only in-frame clones and lacks some. The data show about 360,000 clones, around 83% seen once. The sequenced material came from peripheral blood. The receptors were gathered from a man in his thirties or forties with active or convalescent COVID-19.

The V gene is TRBV7-2, the J gene TRBJ1-4, with TRBD1 as a possible D gene (6 bases). The CDR3 spans 16 residues. Trimming removed 5 bases at V and 3 bases at J, with 16 bases between. Germline V gene lookup returns CDR1 SGHTA and CDR2 FQGNSA. CDR3 in amino acids: CASSPSRTVSNEKLFF. DNA for the CDR3: TGTGCCAGCAGCCCCTCGAGGACAGTGTCTAATGAAAAACTGTTTTTT.

This clone came up once. The chain employs TRBV5-1 and TRBJ1-5; no clear D gene. Germline V CDR1 and CDR2: SGHRS, YFSETQ. Deletions cut 0 bases from V and 4 bases from J, with 11 bases between. The CDR3 spans 15 residues. Here the CDR3 reads CASSLVAGINQPQHF. DNA of the CDR3: TGCGCCAGCAGCTTGGTAGCGGGGATTAATCAGCCCCAGCATTTT.

V is TRBV9 and J is TRBJ1-2; 8 nucleotides agree with TRBD1. After removal of 7 bases from V and 8 bases from J, the junction contained 7 bases not matched to a gene. Looked up from germline, CDR1 is SGDLS and CDR2 is YYNGEE. This CDR3 contains 12 residues. Here the CDR3 reads CASRGQGEGYTF. The CDR3 coding sequence is TGTGCCAGCCGAGGACAGGGAGAGGGCTACACCTTC.

The J gene is TRBJ2-3, the V gene TRBV6-5; D is undetermined. Trimming took off 6 bases at V and 0 bases at J, with 13 bases between the two ends. Germline V gene data show CDR1 as MNHEY and CDR2 as SVGAGI. This CDR3 comprises 15 residues. DNA for the CDR3: TGTGCCAGCAGCTCAGGCGTCGGAAGCACAGATACGCAGTATTTT. This codes for CASSSGVGSTDTQYF.

The V call is TRBV19, the J call TRBJ1-6; D might be TRBD1 (6 bases). The CDR3 loop spans 16 amino acids. V lost 3 bases and J 8 bases, leaving 17 bases between the germline ends. Germline V CDR1 and CDR2: LNHDA, SQIVND (reference sequence). The CDR3 sequence: CASSIGGRGGDSPLHF. The CDR3 DNA follows: TGTGCCAGTAGTATTGGGGGCCGGGGCGGAGATTCACCCCTCCACTTT.

About this clone itself: This specimen includes other DNA sequences encoding the same CDR3. This rearrangement joins TRBV6-5 to TRBJ2-3; 10 nucleotides line up with TRBD2. V shed 3 bases and J 6 bases; nucleotides not matched to a gene: 3. The germline V gene has CDR1 MNHEY and CDR2 SVGAGI. This CDR3 has 14 amino acids. The CDR3 here is CASSYSLAGDTQYF. The CDR3 DNA follows: TGTGCCAGCAGTTATTCACTAGCGGGGGATACGCAGTATTTT.

The J gene is TRBJ1-3, the V gene TRBV27; D ambiguous. The CDR3 spans 14 residues. CDR1 MNHEY and CDR2 SMNVEV come from the germline V gene (reference sequence). V dropped 5 bases and J dropped 4 bases, with 12 bases sitting between them. The CDR3 sequence: CASSPLRGGNTIYF. The CDR3 region has the DNA TGTGCCAGCAGTCCTCTACGGGGAGGAAACACCATATATTTT.

This clone was seen a single time. V is TRBV30 and J is TRBJ1-6; D perhaps matches TRBD1 (5 bases). V lost 0 bases and J 7 bases, leaving 19 bases between the germline ends. The CDR3 is made up of 17 amino acids. Germline CDR1 is GTSNPN and CDR2 is SVGIG (reference sequence). The CDR3 nucleotides are TGTGCCTGGAGTGTCCTTCTGGGGGGGAGTGGGAATTCACCCCTCCACTTT. Translated: CAWSVLLGGSGNSPLHF.

The chain employs TRBV30 and TRBJ1-4; possibly TRBD1 for D (6 bases). This CDR3 has 16 amino acids. V was trimmed by 7 bases and J by 2 bases, leaving 20 bases between them. The germline V gene has CDR1 GTSNPN and CDR2 SVGIG (reference sequence). The CDR3 sequence: CAYQRGQGGTNEKLFF. CDR3 coding DNA: TGTGCCTACCAGCGGGGGCAGGGCGGCACTAATGAAAAACTGTTTTTT.

The chain joins TRBV7-2 to TRBJ2-1; TRBD2 aligns across 7 bases. This CDR3 is built from 15 residues. The germline V gene has CDR1 SGHTA and CDR2 FQGNSA. With V trimmed by 3 bases and J by 6 bases, 8 bases remained unmatched. The CDR3 protein is CASSLDGGSLNEQFF. Here the CDR3 DNA reads TGTGCCAGCAGCTTGGATGGCGGGAGCCTCAATGAGCAGTTCTTC.

V usage is TRBV6-4 and J usage is TRBJ1-5, with 8 bases lining up with TRBD1. V trimming: 5 bases; J trimming: 4 bases; junction bases outside the gene matches: 7. This CDR3 contains 15 residues. Germline V gene lookup returns CDR1 MRHNA and CDR2 SNTAGT. The chain's CDR3 is CASSQNQGANQPQHF. CDR3 DNA sequence: TGTGCCAGCAGTCAGAATCAGGGGGCGAATCAGCCCCAGCATTTT.

J is TRBJ2-1 and V is TRBV11-3; 8 nucleotides align to TRBD2. This CDR3 has 15 amino acids. Germline trimming cut 7 bases from V and 0 bases from J; bases unmatched to any gene: 5. Looked up from germline, CDR1 is SGHNT and CDR2 is YENEEA. CDR3 nucleotide sequence: TGTGCCAGCAATGGACGGGGGGGCTCCTACAATGAGCAGTTCTTC. Translation gives CASNGRGGSYNEQFF.

The rearrangement links TRBV19 to TRBJ2-2; D is possibly TRBD1 (6 bases). CDR3 size: 14 residues. Trimming removed 8 bases at V and 1 base at J, with 11 bases between. Germline V gene sequence: CDR1 LNHDA, CDR2 SQIVND (reference sequence). The CDR3 here is CASDTGRNTGELFF. CDR3 nucleotides: TGTGCCAGTGATACAGGGCGGAACACCGGGGAGCTGTTTTTT.

The J gene is TRBJ2-1, the V gene TRBV6-4; 7 positions match TRBD2. The germline gives CDR1 MRHNA, CDR2 SNTAGT. V trimming: 2 bases; J trimming: 9 bases; junction bases outside the gene matches: 7. This CDR3 contains 14 residues. The CDR3 sequence: CASSDEAGEGEQFF. In nucleotides, the CDR3 is TGTGCCAGCAGTGACGAGGCCGGGGAGGGTGAGCAGTTCTTC.

This clone has a single count. The chain is built from TRBV7-9 and TRBJ1-3; the match to TRBD1 covers 8 bases. The CDR3 is made up of 15 amino acids. Losses at the gene ends were 5 bases for V and 2 bases for J; bases not matched to a gene: 5. The germline V gene has CDR1 SEHNR and CDR2 FQNEAQ (reference sequence). CDR3 protein: CASSRRGQAGNTIYF. The CDR3 coding sequence is TGTGCCAGCAGCCGCAGGGGACAGGCTGGAAACACCATATATTTT.